The 32 T cell receptor beta chains below come from one sample, sequenced in a study of T cells of healthy individuals. TCRdb ran MiXCR on the 5' RACE reads and lists one entry per CDR3 protein. The sample yields some 100,000 distinct CDR3 sequences, roughly 15% seen once. Receptors originate from a human donor in good health.

In this sample, this clonotype turned up a few times. The rearrangement uses TRBV7-3 and TRBJ2-1, with a tentative D call TRBD1 (6 bases). With 5 bases removed from V and 4 bases from J, the gap between germline ends came to 9 bases. The CDR3 loop spans 13 amino acids. The germline CDR1 and CDR2 sequences are SGHTA and FQGTGA. Here the CDR3 DNA reads TGTGCCAGCAGCAAAGGGGGTTACAATGAGCAGTTCTTC. The encoded protein is CASSKGGYNEQFF.

The rearrangement links TRBV11-2 to TRBJ2-1; maybe TRBD2 (6 bases). The CDR3 runs 15 residues. V lost 5 bases to trimming and J lost 2 bases, with 13 bases between them. The germline CDR1 and CDR2 sequences are SGHAT and FQNNGV. CDR3 DNA sequence: TGTGCCAGCAGCGCACATAGCGGCGCCTACAATGAGCAGTTCTTC. Its protein is CASSAHSGAYNEQFF.

In this sample, this clonotype turned up many times. This chain uses TRBV4-3 with TRBJ2-3; 7 bases are a match to TRBD2. CDR1 and CDR2 from the germline V gene are LGHNA and YSLEER. V trimming: 0 bases; J trimming: 2 bases; junction bases outside the gene matches: 8. This CDR3 is 17 amino acids long. CDR3 nucleotide sequence: TGCGCCAGCAGCCAAGATATTGGGAGGGGATTCACAGATACGCAGTATTTT. This gives the protein CASSQDIGRGFTDTQYF.

The rearrangement links TRBV7-2 to TRBJ2-3; TRBD2 agrees at 10 bases. This CDR3 is built from 14 residues. Germline CDR1 reads SGHTA; CDR2 reads FQGNSA. With V trimmed by 4 bases and J by 3 bases, 1 base remained unmatched. The CDR3 DNA is TGTGCCAGCAGCTATAGCGGGGGGACAGATACGCAGTATTTT. Residues: CASSYSGGTDTQYF. Using reference TRBV7-2 and TRBJ2-3 for the parts outside the CDR3, the full variable domain is GAGVSQSPSNKVTEKGKDVELRCDPISGHTALYWYRQSLGQGLEFLIYFQGNSAPDKSGLPSDRFSAERTGGSVSTLTIQRTQQEDSAVYLCASSYSGGTDTQYFGPGTRLTVL.

The J gene is TRBJ2-7, the V gene TRBV12-3 or TRBV12-4, with D possibly matching TRBD2 (5 bases). V lost 6 bases to trimming and J lost 3 bases, with 9 bases between them. There are 12 residues in the CDR3. CDR3 sequence reads: CASSSLDYEQYF. The CDR3 DNA reads as TGTGCCAGCAGCTCACTAGACTACGAGCAGTACTTC.

This clonotype was seen repeatedly, ten times or more. V gene TRBV29-1 combines with J gene TRBJ1-1; no clear D. V dropped 6 bases and J dropped 1 base, with 6 bases sitting between them. The CDR3 is made up of 11 amino acids. The germline V gene encodes CDR1 SQVTM and CDR2 ANQGSEA. CDR3 bases: TGCAGCGTACCGACGAACACTGAAGCTTTCTTT. It is translated as CSVPTNTEAFF.

The chain uses TRBV21-1 and TRBJ1-2; the D call TRBD1 from the table was never checked on the DNA. TRBV21-1 is given as a pseudogene. The CDR3 is made up of 13 amino acids. The CDR3 DNA follows: TGTGCCAGCATGGGCGGCAGCTTAGATGGCTACACCTTC. Translated: CASMGGSLDGYTF.

Only a few counts were recorded for this clonotype. The chain carries TRBV7-2 and TRBJ1-5; tentatively, D is TRBD1 (5 bases). Germline V gives CDR1 SGHTA, CDR2 FQGNSA. Trimming removed 5 bases at V and 6 bases at J, with 20 bases between. There are 16 residues in the CDR3. The CDR3 DNA sequence: TGTGCCAGCAGCCGCGGAAGGGGAAGGGCTGGTCAGCCCCAGCATTTT. This translates into CASSRGRGRAGQPQHF.

This rearrangement joins TRBV20-1 to TRBJ2-3; 11 nucleotides line up with TRBD2. V gave up 6 bases and J gave up 2 bases; unmatched junction bases: 7. Germline V gene data show CDR1 as DFQATT and CDR2 as SNEGSKA (reference sequence). The CDR3 totals 15 residues. CDR3: CSAAGLAESTDTQYF. The CDR3 DNA sequence: TGCAGTGCCGCGGGACTAGCGGAATCCACAGATACGCAGTATTTT.

This clonotype was recorded a few times. The chain recombines TRBV21-1 with TRBJ1-1; the D call of TRBD1 is as the table states it, not checked on the DNA. TRBV21-1 is classified as a pseudogene. The CDR3 consists of 13 residues. The CDR3 loop is CASSKIKGTEAFF. The DNA for the CDR3 is TGTGCCAGCAGCAAAATTAAGGGGACTGAAGCTTTCTTT.

The genes are TRBV28 and TRBJ2-7; possible D gene TRBD2, 6 bases. The CDR3 has 15 amino acids. CDR1 MDHEN and CDR2 SYDVKM come from the germline V gene. Trimming took off 4 bases at V and 0 bases at J, with 13 bases between the two ends. CDR3 amino acids: CASSSLTSSSYEQYF. In DNA form, the CDR3 reads TGTGCCAGCAGTTCCCTGACTAGTTCCTCCTACGAGCAGTACTTC.

This chain links TRBV12-3 or TRBV12-4 with TRBJ2-1; the match to TRBD1 covers 7 bases. V dropped 6 bases and J dropped 9; count of bases not matched to a gene: 11. This CDR3 has 14 amino acids. CDR3: CASSRPGTVAEQFF. DNA for the CDR3: TGTGCCAGCAGCCGGCCGGGGACAGTCGCTGAGCAGTTCTTC.

The J gene is TRBJ1-5, the V gene TRBV6-5; D is uncertain. The germline V gene has CDR1 MNHEY and CDR2 SVGAGI. The CDR3 totals 13 residues. V lost 4 bases to trimming and J lost 5 bases, with 9 bases between them. CDR3 in DNA: TGTGCCAGCAGTTCCCAGTCTTATCAGCCCCAGCATTTT. It codes for CASSSQSYQPQHF.

CDR3 DNA sequence: TGTGCCATCAGTGACGCAGGATCCGACGCCTATAATTCACCCCTCCACTTT. Its protein is CAISDAGSDAYNSPLHF. The chain carries TRBV10-3 and TRBJ1-6, with no clear D. This CDR3 has 17 residues. Trimming pared 3 bases from V and 2 bases from J, leaving 14 bases between. The germline V gene has CDR1 ENHRY and CDR2 SYGVKD.

This clonotype has ten or more counts. V is TRBV11-1 and J is TRBJ2-1; 7 nucleotides agree with TRBD2. This CDR3 region has 16 residues. V trimming: 2 bases; J trimming: 9 bases; junction bases outside the gene matches: 13. Germline V gene lookup returns CDR1 SGHAT and CDR2 FQDESV (reference sequence). CDR3 amino acids: CASSLTRTRSAGEQFF. CDR3 sequence (DNA): TGTGCCAGCAGCTTAACAAGGACTAGAAGTGCCGGTGAGCAGTTCTTC. Looking up the rest from reference TRBV11-1 and TRBJ2-1 gives the full variable domain: EAEVAQSPRYKITEKSQAVAFWCDPISGHATLYWYRQILGQGPELLVQFQDESVVDDSQLPKDRFSAERLKGVDSTLKIQPAELGDSAMYLCASSLTRTRSAGEQFFGPGTRLTVL.

This clonotype was seen repeatedly, ten times or more. The chain recombines TRBV9 with TRBJ2-7, with D unresolved. This CDR3 has 16 amino acids. V gave up 0 bases and J gave up 6 bases, with 19 bases separating them. From germline, CDR1 is SGDLS and CDR2 YYNGEE. This chain's CDR3 is CASSVGPGFEVGEQYF. The CDR3 nucleotides are TGTGCCAGCAGCGTAGGACCCGGGTTCGAAGTGGGCGAGCAGTACTTC.

This clonotype is medium-sized. The chain uses TRBV20-1 and TRBJ2-7; D is perhaps TRBD1 (6 bases). CDR1 DFQATT and CDR2 SNEGSKA come from the germline V gene (reference sequence). The CDR3 totals 15 residues. V lost 3 bases to trimming and J lost 5 bases, with 20 bases between them. The CDR3 here is CSASQLPGDANEQYF. The CDR3 DNA is TGCAGTGCTAGCCAACTCCCAGGGGATGCAAACGAGCAGTACTTC.

This clonotype was seen more than once but under ten times. The V call is TRBV11-2, the J call TRBJ1-5; D gene unclear. CDR3 length: 13 residues. V dropped 3 bases and J dropped 0 bases, with 3 bases sitting between them. Germline lookup yields CDR1 SGHAT and CDR2 FQNNGV. The CDR3 sequence: CASSFLSNQPQHF. In DNA form, the CDR3 reads TGTGCCAGCAGCTTCCTTAGCAATCAGCCCCAGCATTTT.

This chain connects TRBV7-2 to TRBJ1-2; TRBD1 aligns across 7 bases. Per germline, CDR1 SGHTA and CDR2 FQGNSA. Unmatched junction bases numbered 6, after V lost 1 base and J lost 4 bases. The CDR3 sequence is 15 residues long. The CDR3 coding sequence is TGTGCCAGCAGCTTAGAGAGGGGGCAGGGCTATGGCTACACCTTC. Its translation is CASSLERGQGYGYTF.

Comment on this clonotype: This could be a read error, since a much larger clone is one nucleotide away. This rearrangement joins TRBV28 to TRBJ1-1, with unresolved D. Germline V lookup: CDR1 MDHEN, CDR2 SYDVKM. The CDR3 runs to 12 residues. V was shortened by 3 bases and J by 5 bases, with 7 bases between the two germline ends. The CDR3 sequence: CASSLWNTEAFF. CDR3 bases: TGTGCCAGCAGTTTGTGGAATACTGAAGCTTTCTTT. Full variable domain (rest looked up from reference TRBV28 and TRBJ1-1): DVKVTQSSRYLVKRTGEKVFLECVQDMDHENMFWYRQDPGLGLRLIYFSYDVKMKEKGDIPEGYSVSREKKERFSLILESASTNQTSMYLCASSLWNTEAFFGQGTRLTVV.

This clonotype was picked up a small number of times. The V and J genes are TRBV20-1 and TRBJ1-2, with D unresolved. The CDR3 extends over 12 amino acids. The V end was cut by 7 bases, the J end by 2 bases, with 11 bases between. CDR1 DFQATT and CDR2 SNEGSKA come from the germline V gene (reference sequence). Written as DNA, the CDR3 is TGCAGTGAAGGCAGTGTCAACTATGGCTACACCTTC. Protein sequence: CSEGSVNYGYTF.

This clonotype was detected many times. The CDR3: CASTTGIHTGELFF. Here the CDR3 DNA reads TGTGCCAGCACCACCGGGATCCACACCGGGGAGCTGTTTTTT. The chain employs TRBV3-1 and TRBJ2-2, with D possibly being TRBD2 (5 bases). The CDR3 consists of 14 residues. Trimming cost V 7 bases and J 3 bases, with 12 bases left between them. Germline V gives CDR1 LGHDT, CDR2 YNNKEL (reference sequence).

The V and J genes are TRBV28 and TRBJ1-5; 9 bases fit TRBD1. Germline CDR1 is MDHEN and CDR2 is SYDVKM. The CDR3 loop spans 18 amino acids. Trimming removed 6 bases from V and 2 bases from J; junction bases left unmatched: 14. For the CDR3, the DNA is TGTGCCAGCAGCTTTTCGGACAGGGGACTACTTCGCAATCAGCCCCAGCATTTT. Its translation: CASSFSDRGLLRNQPQHF.

This clonotype came up many times. V is TRBV4-3 and J is TRBJ2-7; 8 bases map to TRBD2. V trimming: 0 bases; J trimming: 1 base; junction bases outside the gene matches: 5. The CDR3 is 16 amino acids. The V gene's germline CDR1 is LGHNA and CDR2 YSLEER. CDR3 loop: CASSQDVPGGSYEQYF. The CDR3 DNA follows: TGCGCCAGCAGCCAAGACGTCCCGGGAGGGTCCTACGAGCAGTACTTC.

This clonotype was detected many times. The chain uses TRBV10-3 and TRBJ1-5; D might be TRBD1 (6 bases). The CDR3 spans 15 residues. The germline CDR1 and CDR2 sequences are ENHRY and SYGVKD. Between the trimmed V and J ends, which lost 2 bases and 3 bases, there was a span of 11 bases. CDR3 nucleotides: TGTGCCATCAGTGAGGAGGGGACACCCAATCAGCCCCAGCATTTT. This translates into CAISEEGTPNQPQHF.

The sample holds many counts of this clonotype. CDR3 sequence reads: CASSLADNPNYGYTF. CDR3 DNA sequence: TGTGCCAGCAGCTTAGCGGATAATCCTAACTATGGCTACACCTTC. J is TRBJ1-2 and V is TRBV7-8; no clear D gene. From germline, CDR1 is SGHVS and CDR2 FQNEAQ. The CDR3 has 15 amino acids. Trimming pared 0 bases from V and 0 bases from J, leaving 8 bases between.

This clonotype was recorded many times. The V gene is TRBV29-1, the J gene TRBJ1-3; D uncertain. Germline V gives CDR1 SQVTM, CDR2 ANQGSEA. V shed 3 bases and J shed 0 bases, with 9 bases lying between them. This CDR3 is built from 14 residues. The CDR3 nucleotides are TGCAGCGTTGAGGGCAGAGGCTCTGGAAACACCATATATTTT. It codes for CSVEGRGSGNTIYF.

V gene TRBV6-5 combines with J gene TRBJ1-1, with 12 nucleotides matching TRBD1. There are 17 residues in the CDR3. Germline V gives CDR1 MNHEY, CDR2 SVGAGI. V dropped 5 bases and J dropped 1; count of bases not matched to a gene: 8. The CDR3 DNA follows: TGTGCCAGCAGTGGGGGACAGGGGGCAATCGAGAACACTGAAGCTTTCTTT. Residues: CASSGGQGAIENTEAFF.

This chain uses TRBV18 with TRBJ2-5; D is unclear. The CDR3 covers 14 residues. In germline, CDR1 is KGHSH, CDR2 LQKENI. Between the trimmed V and J ends, which lost 1 base and 4 bases, there was a span of 10 bases. CDR3 amino acids: CASSPLSGLETQYF. In nucleotides, the CDR3 is TGTGCCAGCTCACCACTCTCCGGGTTAGAGACCCAGTACTTC.

This clonotype was observed a few times. The CDR3 protein is CASSPHRLTGELFF. DNA for the CDR3: TGCGCCAGCAGCCCGCACAGGTTAACCGGGGAGCTGTTTTTT. The chain combines TRBV4-1 with TRBJ2-2; possible D gene TRBD1, 5 bases. Trimming stripped 4 bases from V and 5 bases from J, with 11 bases between. The CDR3 is 14 amino acids. CDR1 and CDR2 from the germline V gene are MGHRA and YSYEKL.

The V call is TRBV2, the J call TRBJ2-3, with D possibly matching TRBD1 (6 bases). The CDR3 length is 12 residues. With 6 bases removed from V and 6 bases from J, the gap between germline ends came to 10 bases. Per the germline V gene, CDR1 is SNHLY and CDR2 is FYNNEI. The CDR3 nucleotides read TGTGCCAGCAGAAGCCAGGGGGATACGCAGTATTTT. Residues: CASRSQGDTQYF.

This clonotype was counted only a few times. The genes are TRBV2 and TRBJ2-1; D is unresolved. The V gene lost 4 bases and the J gene lost 5 bases, with 6 bases spanning the gap. CDR1 is SNHLY and CDR2 is FYNNEI in the germline V gene. This CDR3 contains 12 residues. The CDR3 region has the DNA TGTGCCAGCAGTGCAGCAGACAATGAGCAGTTCTTC. It is translated as CASSAADNEQFF.